These 21 T cell receptor beta chains were sequenced from one sample in a study of cytomegalovirus exposure and HLA in healthy donors. The primer mix had 60 Vbeta and 13 Jbeta primers. TCRdb keeps only in-frame clones here, not all; method: immunoSEQ multiplex PCR. The repertoire holds about 220,000 clones, with about 70% as singletons. Input material: PBMCs. The origin of the receptors is a woman aged 25 to 39 in good health and CMV-seronegative.

In nucleotides, the CDR3 is TGTGCCATCAGTGATGGGCTAGCGGGAAACACAGATACGCAGTATTTT. Translating it yields CAISDGLAGNTDTQYF. The chain couples TRBV10-3 to TRBJ2-3, with TRBD2 matching 9 bases. V dropped 3 bases and J dropped 2; count of bases not matched to a gene: 6. This CDR3 has 16 amino acids. The V gene's germline CDR1 is ENHRY and CDR2 SYGVKD.

Here the CDR3 DNA reads TGTGCCAGTATCCACCTCGGGGGGCGCGAATTTACTAATGAAAAACTGTTTTTT. It yields the protein CASIHLGGREFTNEKLFF. This chain joins TRBV19 and TRBJ1-4; D is possibly TRBD1 (6 bases). The germline V and J ends were trimmed by 7 bases and 2 bases, with 23 bases remaining between them. The CDR3 runs 18 residues. Germline values: CDR1 LNHDA, CDR2 SQIVND (reference sequence).

The chain couples TRBV7-8 to TRBJ1-2, with 10 bases lining up with TRBD1. Germline CDR1 reads SGHVS; CDR2 reads FQNEAQ. The CDR3 sequence is 14 residues long. J lost 5 bases, V lost 5 bases, and 5 bases had no gene match. This chain's CDR3 is CASSPRDRGYGYTF. The CDR3 coding sequence is TGTGCCAGCAGCCCCCGGGACAGGGGATATGGCTACACCTTC. Together with reference TRBV7-8 and TRBJ1-2, the CDR3 gives the full variable domain: GAGVSQSPRYKVAKRGQDVALRCDPISGHVSLFWYQQALGQGPEFLTYFQNEAQLDKSGLPSDRFFAERPEGSVSTLKIQRTQQEDSAVYLCASSPRDRGYGYTFGSGTRLTVV.

This chain links TRBV29-1 with TRBJ1-1, with D possibly matching TRBD1 (6 bases). The ends were cut back, 1 base at V and 2 bases at J, with 20 bases in the middle. Germline V gives CDR1 SQVTM, CDR2 ANQGSEA. The CDR3 has 17 residues. CDR3 residues: CSVEGGAWTVDNTEAFF. CDR3 coding DNA: TGCAGCGTTGAAGGTGGGGCCTGGACAGTTGATAACACTGAAGCTTTCTTT.

The chain joins TRBV5-1 to TRBJ2-1; possible D gene TRBD2, 6 bases. The V and J ends lost 4 bases and 4 bases respectively, with 21 bases between them. Germline V lookup: CDR1 SGHRS, CDR2 YFSETQ. The CDR3 totals 17 residues. In nucleotides, the CDR3 is TGCGCCAGCAGCCCCGAGTCCGGGGAGGTGGGTTACAATGAGCAGTTCTTC. Protein: CASSPESGEVGYNEQFF.

This chain links TRBV7-8 with TRBJ2-3; the D gene is possibly TRBD2 (5 bases). Per germline, CDR1 SGHVS and CDR2 FQNEAQ. The CDR3 runs 12 residues. Between the trimmed V and J ends, which lost 2 bases and 6 bases, there was a span of 6 bases. CDR3: CASSLREDTQYF. In DNA form, the CDR3 reads TGTGCCAGCAGCTTAAGGGAGGATACGCAGTATTTT.

This clone was seen a single time. The CDR3, as DNA: TGTGCCAGCGGGGTACCGGGACTAGCGGAAAAGTTCAGGATCGAAGAGACCCAGTACTTC. Protein product: CASGVPGLAEKFRIEETQYF. V is TRBV28 and J is TRBJ2-5; 11 bases are a match to TRBD2. CDR3 length equals 20 residues. J lost 3 bases, V lost 8 bases, and 23 bases had no gene match. The germline V gene has CDR1 MDHEN and CDR2 SYDVKM.

The genes are TRBV6-5 and TRBJ2-3; 7 positions agree with TRBD2. CDR3 length: 14 amino acids. Germline V lookup: CDR1 MNHEY, CDR2 SVGAGI. The V segment lost 9 bases and the J segment 2 bases; nucleotides outside the gene matches: 8. CDR3 protein: CASGAAGTTDTQYF. The CDR3 DNA reads as TGTGCCAGTGGGGCAGCGGGGACCACAGATACGCAGTATTTT.

The chain combines TRBV25-1 with TRBJ1-5; D is possibly TRBD1 (5 bases). Trimming removed 3 bases from V and 5 bases from J, with 11 bases in between. The length of the CDR3 is 14 residues. CDR1 and CDR2 from the germline V gene are MGHDK and SYGVNS. CDR3 bases: TGTGCCAGCAGTGACCCAGGGAGGCATCAGCCCCAGCATTTT. It translates to CASSDPGRHQPQHF.

V gene TRBV7-3 combines with J gene TRBJ1-1, with a tentative D call TRBD1 (5 bases). The CDR3 has 14 residues. V lost 5 bases and J 6 bases, leaving 16 bases between the germline ends. CDR1 is SGHTA and CDR2 is FQGTGA in the germline V gene. Here the CDR3 reads CASSHTLVGPEAFF. The CDR3 DNA sequence: TGTGCCAGCAGCCACACTTTGGTGGGGCCTGAAGCTTTCTTT.

The chain employs TRBV5-1 and TRBJ1-5; 9 bases line up with TRBD1. The trim removed 0 bases at V and 7 bases at J, leaving 8 bases unmatched. The CDR3 runs to 16 residues. The germline V gene encodes CDR1 SGHRS and CDR2 YFSETQ. In nucleotides, the CDR3 is TGCGCCAGCAGCTTGGATGGGACAGGGATAATCCAGCCCCAGCATTTT. As protein: CASSLDGTGIIQPQHF.

The V call is TRBV19, the J call TRBJ1-3; 7 positions agree with TRBD1. Germline V gene data show CDR1 as LNHDA and CDR2 as SQIVND (reference sequence). This CDR3 spans 17 amino acids. The J segment lost 0 bases and the V segment lost 5 bases, leaving 10 bases of the junction unmatched. CDR3 in amino acids: CASSSTGAAISGNTIYF. CDR3 nucleotide sequence: TGTGCCAGTAGTTCTACAGGGGCCGCTATCTCTGGAAACACCATATATTTT. Full variable domain (missing parts from reference TRBV19 and TRBJ1-3): DGGITQSPKYLFRKEGQNVTLSCEQNLNHDAMYWYRQDPGQGLRLIYYSQIVNDFQKGDIAEGYSVSREKKESFPLTVTSAQKNPTAFYLCASSSTGAAISGNTIYFGEGSWLTVV.

This clone was counted only a few times. The DNA of the CDR3 is TGTGCCAGCAGCTTAGCGGGCACTAGCGGGGGGAGCGATACGCAGTATTTT. It specifies CASSLAGTSGGSDTQYF. This rearrangement joins TRBV7-8 to TRBJ2-3; 12 nucleotides line up with TRBD2. This CDR3 region has 17 residues. Trimming at V came to 0 bases and at J to 6 bases, leaving 7 bases not matched to a gene. Germline-derived CDR1 and CDR2 are SGHVS and FQNEAQ.

The genes are TRBV20-1 and TRBJ2-5; D is unresolved. The CDR3 consists of 11 residues. V lost 7 bases and J lost 2, with 8 bases in between. Germline V gene data show CDR1 as DFQATT and CDR2 as SNEGSKA (reference sequence). The CDR3 loop reads CSVRRQETQYF. The CDR3 nucleotides are TGCAGTGTGCGCCGGCAAGAGACCCAGTACTTC.

The V gene is TRBV7-8, the J gene TRBJ2-7; TRBD1 is a possible D gene (5 bases). V was clipped by 2 bases and J by 1 base, with 9 bases between them. This CDR3 is built from 14 residues. In germline, CDR1 is SGHVS, CDR2 FQNEAQ. CDR3 in DNA: TGTGCCAGCAGCTTAACAACAGGTTCCTACGAGCAGTACTTC. Translated, it gives CASSLTTGSYEQYF.

The chain employs TRBV15 and TRBJ2-2, with TRBD1 matching over 10 bases. CDR1 and CDR2 from the germline V gene are LNHNV and YYDKDF (reference sequence). The CDR3 loop spans 15 amino acids. V trimming: 8 bases; J trimming: 6 bases; junction bases outside the gene matches: 9. This CDR3 is CATSPLTGGSGELFF. The CDR3 DNA sequence: TGTGCCACCTCTCCCCTGACAGGGGGCTCCGGGGAGCTGTTTTTT.

The chain links TRBV7-2 to TRBJ2-7; 12 nucleotides line up with TRBD2. V shed 5 bases, J shed 2 bases, and the junction held 4 bases outside the gene matches. The CDR3 consists of 15 residues. The germline gives CDR1 SGHTA, CDR2 FQGNSA. DNA for the CDR3: TGTGCCAGCAGCCGGACTAGCGGGGCCCCCTACGAGCAGTACTTC. Its translation: CASSRTSGAPYEQYF.

CDR3 protein: CASSYRNTGELFF. DNA of the CDR3: TGTGCCAGCAGCTACAGGAACACCGGGGAGCTGTTTTTT. This rearrangement joins TRBV5-5 to TRBJ2-2; D gene uncertain. The CDR3 consists of 13 residues. The germline V gene has CDR1 SGHKS and CDR2 YYEKEE (reference sequence). The V gene lost 3 bases and the J gene lost 1 base, with 4 bases spanning the gap.

The V and J genes are TRBV30 and TRBJ1-6; D is uncertain. The CDR3 loop spans 14 amino acids. Germline loops: CDR1 GTSNPN, CDR2 SVGIG (reference sequence). V was pared by 2 bases and J by 5 bases, with 10 bases between. CDR3 bases: TGTGCCTGGAGTATTGGGGAGAATAATTCACCCCTCCACTTT. This gives the protein CAWSIGENNSPLHF.

The V gene is TRBV18, the J gene TRBJ1-2; D ambiguous. V shed 4 bases and J shed 8 bases, with 11 bases lying between them. CDR3 length: 12 amino acids. CDR1 and CDR2 (germline): KGHSH, LQKENI. CDR3 sequence: CASSLVPGGYTF. The CDR3 nucleotides are TGTGCCAGCTCACTCGTCCCGGGGGGCTACACCTTC.

This clone occurred once. This chain connects TRBV4-1 to TRBJ2-6; TRBD2 matches 11 bases. Germline V gene data show CDR1 as MGHRA and CDR2 as YSYEKL. V was pared by 1 base and J by 0 bases, with 2 bases of the junction left unmatched. This CDR3 region has 18 residues. The chain's CDR3 is CASSQATSGDSGANVLTF. CDR3 coding DNA: TGCGCCAGCAGCCAAGCGACTAGCGGGGACTCTGGGGCCAACGTCCTGACTTTC.